This entry lists 24 T cell receptor beta chains sequenced from one sample in a study of regulatory T cells in long-lasting Graves disease. CDR3-region Arm-PCR and iRepertoire HTBI primers produced the TCR beta libraries. TCRdb redid the calling of the multiplex PCR reads with MiXCR, one entry per CDR3 protein. The sample includes 560,000 or so distinct CDR3 sequences, about 15% of them seen just once. As to time point: newly diagnosed GD, antithyroid drugs for less than 3 months. From PBMCs, RNA was extracted and then used to make the TCR library. The data were also submitted as part of a second study, on T cells in Graves' hyperthyroidism and ophthalmopathy.

The starting material was peripheral blood mononuclear cells (PBMCs), obtained at new diagnosis, from a patient treated with antithyroid drugs. The receptors derive from a man aged 18 to 29 with Graves disease.

CDR3: CASSRAGTNEQYF. Written as DNA, the CDR3 is TGTGCCAGCAGCCGGGCAGGGACCAACGAGCAGTACTTC. The chain couples TRBV3-1 to TRBJ2-7; either TRBD1 or TRBD2 may fit D (5 bases each). Trimming removed 4 bases at V and 5 bases at J, with 12 bases between. CDR3 length: 13 amino acids. Germline CDR1 LGHDT, CDR2 YNNKEL (reference sequence).

This clonotype was counted ten times or more. The chain recombines TRBV14 with TRBJ2-7; the D gene could be TRBD1 or TRBD2 (5 bases each). CDR3 length equals 13 residues. The germline gives CDR1 SGHDN, CDR2 FVKESK. V was shortened by 5 bases and J by 9 bases, with 17 bases between the two germline ends. The CDR3 protein is CASSSRDDRVQYF. The CDR3 nucleotides read TGTGCCAGCAGCAGCCGGGACGACCGTGTGCAGTACTTC. Supplemented by reference TRBV14 and TRBJ2-7, the full variable domain reads EAGVTQFPSHSVIEKGQTVTLRCDPISGHDNLYWYRRVMGKEIKFLLHFVKESKQDESGMPNNRFLAERTGGTYSTLKVQPAELEDSGVYFCASSSRDDRVQYFGPGTRLTVT.

This clonotype was counted at least ten times. V is TRBV5-1 and J is TRBJ2-1; the D gene is possibly TRBD1 (6 bases). Trimming removed 5 bases from V and 3 bases from J, with 15 bases in between. In germline, CDR1 is SGHRS, CDR2 YFSETQ. CDR3 length equals 15 residues. CDR3 sequence: CASSLKGEGYNEQFF. The CDR3 DNA reads TGCGCCAGCAGTTTGAAGGGGGAAGGCTACAATGAGCAGTTCTTC.

This clonotype was counted a few times. The chain has TRBV20-1 and TRBJ2-3; TRBD1 is a possible D gene (6 bases). The CDR3 consists of 14 residues. V lost 0 bases to trimming and J lost 1 base, with 8 bases between them. Germline values: CDR1 DFQATT, CDR2 SNEGSKA (reference sequence). CDR3 in DNA: TGCAGTGCTAGAGAGGGGGCAGGCACAGATACGCAGTATTTT. Protein sequence: CSAREGAGTDTQYF.

This clonotype was picked up many times. CDR3 coding DNA: TGTGCCAGCAGCCCGTTCTTAGCGTCGAGCTCCTACAATGAGCAGTTCTTC. Translated: CASSPFLASSSYNEQFF. This chain connects TRBV11-2 to TRBJ2-1; tentative D call: TRBD2 (5 bases). Germline CDR1 reads SGHAT; CDR2 reads FQNNGV. The CDR3 loop spans 17 amino acids. V dropped 5 bases and J dropped 0 bases, with 17 bases sitting between them.

Note on this clonotype: No conserved phenylalanine or tryptophan ends this CDR3, so it is likely a read error. This sequence joins TRBV18 and TRBJ1-5; 7 bases align to TRBD1. Germline V gene sequence: CDR1 KGHSH, CDR2 LQKENI. The CDR3 totals 17 residues. V lost 4 bases to trimming and J lost 1 base; unmatched junction nucleotides: 10. The CDR3 DNA sequence: TGTGCCAGCTCACTACAAGGGGCAGGGGGAAGCAATCAGCCCCAGCATTTA. Protein: CASSLQGAGGSNQPQHL.

This clonotype appeared a single time. It differs at one base from a far larger clone, so likely a read error. The chain couples TRBV3-1 to TRBJ2-5; the D call may be TRBD1 or TRBD2 (5 bases each). CDR1 and CDR2 (germline): LGHDT, YNNKEL (reference sequence). This CDR3 is built from 13 residues. This chain's CDR3 is CASSNPGPLLPFF. CDR3 in DNA: TGTGCCAGCAGCAACCCGGGACCCCTCCTCCCGTTCTTC.

This clonotype has just a few counts. The chain is built from TRBV29-1 and TRBJ2-3; tentatively, D is TRBD1 (5 bases). The CDR3 is 12 amino acids. V was clipped by 7 bases and J by 1 base, with 9 bases between them. Germline V gene sequence: CDR1 SQVTM, CDR2 ANQGSEA. The CDR3 DNA is TGCAGCGCTATGACAGGCACAGATACGCAGTATTTT. This encodes CSAMTGTDTQYF.

This clonotype was counted at least ten times. The rearrangement joins TRBV6-1 to TRBJ2-7; 13 nucleotides line up with TRBD2. Trimming removed 6 bases from V and 2 bases from J; junction bases left unmatched: 10. CDR3 size: 17 residues. Germline assignment: CDR1 MNHNS and CDR2 SASEGT. The CDR3 nucleotides are TGTGCCAGCAGCTCGGGACTAGCGGGGACCGCCACCTACGAGCAGTACTTC. Translating gives CASSSGLAGTATYEQYF.

This clonotype has more than one count but fewer than ten. CDR3 region: CAWSVAEAGELFF. CDR3 DNA sequence: TGTGCCTGGAGTGTTGCCGAGGCCGGGGAGCTGTTTTTT. This chain links TRBV30 with TRBJ2-2; D unresolved. V was shortened by 0 bases and J by 6 bases, with 8 bases between the two germline ends. This CDR3 is 13 amino acids long. Germline-derived CDR1 and CDR2 are GTSNPN and SVGIG (reference sequence).

This clonotype was observed a few times. The genes are TRBV19 and TRBJ2-1; D may match TRBD1 or TRBD2 (5 bases each). CDR1 is LNHDA, CDR2 SQIVND, per germline (reference sequence). Trimming took off 1 base at V and 9 bases at J, with 7 bases between the two ends. The CDR3 is 12 amino acids. In nucleotides, the CDR3 is TGTGCCAGTAGTATAGCCGGGACTGAGCAGTTCTTC. Its protein product is CASSIAGTEQFF.

This clonotype was seen a few times. The V gene is TRBV6-2 or TRBV6-3, the J gene TRBJ2-3; D might be TRBD1 (6 bases). The length of the CDR3 is 16 residues. CDR1 is MNHEY, CDR2 SVGEGT, per germline. Deletions cut 0 bases from V and 3 bases from J, with 13 bases between. The CDR3 loop is CASSYSQGLMTDTQYF. DNA of the CDR3: TGTGCCAGCAGTTACTCTCAGGGGTTGATGACAGATACGCAGTATTTT.

This clonotype was detected only a few times. Its ends do not fully match the called genes, so a read error is possible. The chain employs TRBV29-1 and TRBJ1-2; a weak D match, TRBD1 (5 bases). The CDR3 runs to 12 residues. Germline V gene sequence: CDR1 SQVTM, CDR2 ANQGSEA. As DNA, the CDR3 is TGCAGCGCGACAGCCTCTAACTATGGCCACACCTTC. It is translated as CSATASNYGHTF.

This clonotype was found many times. V is TRBV11-1 and J is TRBJ2-2; D gene unclear. The CDR3 spans 15 residues. V lost 1 base to trimming and J lost 3 bases, with 9 bases between them. Germline lookup yields CDR1 SGHAT and CDR2 FQDESV (reference sequence). The CDR3 nucleotides are TGTGCCAGCAGCTTAGGTTCTGCCGACACCGGGGAGCTGTTTTTT. Its translation: CASSLGSADTGELFF. Based on the CDR3 plus reference TRBV11-1 and TRBJ2-2, the full variable domain is EAEVAQSPRYKITEKSQAVAFWCDPISGHATLYWYRQILGQGPELLVQFQDESVVDDSQLPKDRFSAERLKGVDSTLKIQPAELGDSAMYLCASSLGSADTGELFFGEGSRLTVL.

This clonotype was counted only a few times. This chain uses TRBV28 with TRBJ2-7; 9 nucleotides agree with TRBD2. V dropped 4 bases and J dropped 5; count of bases not matched to a gene: 9. This CDR3 is 15 amino acids long. Germline CDR1 and CDR2: MDHEN and SYDVKM. The CDR3 sequence is CASSYHQGLANEQYF. The CDR3 coding sequence is TGTGCCAGCAGTTACCACCAGGGACTAGCCAACGAGCAGTACTTC.

V is TRBV6-1 and J is TRBJ2-7; possible D gene TRBD2, 5 bases. CDR3 length: 15 residues. Germline CDR1 reads MNHNS; CDR2 reads SASEGT. Trimming removed 6 bases from V and 3 bases from J, with 18 bases in between. In DNA form, the CDR3 reads TGTGCCAGCAGCCCGTCGCTCGGGGAAGTCTACGAGCAGTACTTC. Amino acid sequence: CASSPSLGEVYEQYF.

This clonotype was observed a handful of times. This chain's CDR3 is CASIDVGGVIQYF. The CDR3 DNA reads as TGCGCCAGCATAGATGTAGGTGGGGTCATTCAGTACTTC. The rearrangement joins TRBV10-2 to TRBJ2-4; D gene uncertain. This CDR3 is 13 amino acids long. Trimming stripped 7 bases from V and 9 bases from J, with 16 bases between. Looked up from germline, CDR1 is WSHSY and CDR2 is SAAADI.

This clonotype was seen ten or more times. The rearrangement joins TRBV6-1 to TRBJ2-2; the match to TRBD2 covers 13 bases. With 6 bases clipped from V and 6 bases from J, the junction kept 4 bases outside the gene matches. The CDR3 runs 15 residues. Germline V gene sequence: CDR1 MNHNS, CDR2 SASEGT. CDR3 nucleotide sequence: TGTGCCAGCAGCGAACTAGCGGGAGGGCCCGGGGAGCTGTTTTTT. Amino acids: CASSELAGGPGELFF.

This clonotype was found many times. This CDR3 reads CASSGSGILATDTQYF. Written as DNA, the CDR3 is TGTGCCAGCAGCGGAAGCGGTATTTTAGCCACAGATACGCAGTATTTT. The chain links TRBV3-1 to TRBJ2-3; D may be TRBD2 (5 bases). Looked up from germline, CDR1 is LGHDT and CDR2 is YNNKEL (reference sequence). Trimming shortened V by 5 bases and J by 2 bases, and 17 bases separated the two germline ends. The CDR3 extends over 16 amino acids.

Ten or more counts support this clonotype. This chain uses TRBV7-6 with TRBJ2-2; the D gene is possibly TRBD1 (6 bases). The CDR3 runs 16 residues. The germline V gene encodes CDR1 SGHVS and CDR2 FNYEAQ. Deletions cut 7 bases from V and 6 bases from J, with 21 bases between. The CDR3 region is CASTFAGTTHPGELFF. For the CDR3, the DNA is TGTGCCAGCACTTTCGCCGGGACAACGCATCCCGGGGAGCTGTTTTTT.

Note on this clonotype: A much larger clone lies one base from this, so it may be a read error. V usage is TRBV2 and J usage is TRBJ2-5; D is undetermined. Trimming cost V 4 bases and J 5 bases, with 11 bases left between them. Per the germline V gene, CDR1 is SNHLY and CDR2 is FYNNEI. This CDR3 comprises 13 residues. Written as DNA, the CDR3 is TGTGCCAGCAGTGGAGGCCTGAGGGAGACCCAGTACTTC. Its protein is CASSGGLRETQYF.

This clonotype was detected a few times. The chain combines TRBV2 with TRBJ2-1; TRBD2 agrees at 9 bases. CDR1 is SNHLY and CDR2 is FYNNEI in the germline V gene. The CDR3 has 14 amino acids. The trim removed 5 bases at V and 4 bases at J, leaving 3 bases unmatched. DNA for the CDR3: TGTGCCAGCAGTAGCGGGAGGACATACAATGAGCAGTTCTTC. Translating gives CASSSGRTYNEQFF. The full variable domain, rest sourced from reference TRBV2 and TRBJ2-1, is EPEVTQTPSHQVTQMGQEVILRCVPISNHLYFYWYRQILGQKVEFLVSFYNNEISEKSEIFDDQFSVERPDGSNFTLKIRSTKLEDSAMYFCASSSGRTYNEQFFGPGTRLTVL.

The chain has TRBV20-1 and TRBJ1-5, with TRBD1 matching over 8 bases. Germline CDR1 reads DFQATT; CDR2 reads SNEGSKA (reference sequence). The trim removed 5 bases at V and 2 bases at J, leaving 8 bases unmatched. The CDR3 is made up of 15 amino acids. CDR3 in DNA: TGCAGTGCTCTTGCAGGGGGCTGGGGCAATCAGCCCCAGCATTTT. Its translation is CSALAGGWGNQPQHF.

This clonotype was picked up a small number of times. The chain couples TRBV6-2 or TRBV6-3 to TRBJ1-1; tentative D call: TRBD1 (5 bases). CDR1 MNHEY and CDR2 SVGEGT come from the germline V gene. V lost 6 bases to trimming and J lost 10 bases, with 15 bases between them. The CDR3 is made up of 12 amino acids. The CDR3 loop reads CASSRQSAGAFF. The CDR3 DNA is TGTGCCAGCAGCCGACAGTCTGCTGGAGCTTTCTTT.